The rows below give T cell receptor beta chains drawn from one sample of a study of CD8+ T cells in alopecia areata. Sequenced by immunoSEQ multiplex PCR; TCRdb stores in-frame clones only, minus some. The sample includes over 150,000 clones, more than 60% of them seen just once. Specimen: CD4+ T cells sorted from blood, collected at week 0. The receptors were gathered from a human donor with alopecia areata. Each CDR3 is given with its conserved first and last residue. Each record gives: D gene, J gene, CDR3 length, clone size, V gene, CDR3 DNA, CDR3 protein. The D gene is left open where the match is weak. Rows give clone size only sometimes, using once, few, many, or a class for an expanded clone.

D: NA
J: TRBJ2-3
length: 14
size: NA
V: TRBV30
DNA: TGTGCCTGGACGGGGGGACAACTCACAGATACGCAGTATTTT
CDR3: CAWTGGQLTDTQYF

D: TRBD2
J: TRBJ2-1
length: 15
size: NA
V: TRBV30
DNA: TGTGCCTGCACTGACTTGGGACTAGCGGGCAATGAGCAGTTCTTC
CDR3: CACTDLGLAGNEQFF

D: TRBD1
J: TRBJ2-4
length: 14
size: few
V: TRBV11-2
DNA: TGTGCCAGCAGAGGGACAGGGGCTAGGAACATTCAGTACTTC
CDR3: CASRGTGARNIQYF

D: NA
J: TRBJ1-1
length: 14
size: once
V: TRBV30
DNA: TGTGCCTGGAGTGTACGGGCCAGGGGAACTGAAGCTTTCTTT
CDR3: CAWSVRARGTEAFF

D: NA
J: TRBJ2-3
length: 11
size: NA
V: TRBV20-1
DNA: TGCAGTGCCCTGAGCACAGATACGCAGTATTTT
CDR3: CSALSTDTQYF

D: NA
J: TRBJ2-3
length: 13
size: NA
V: TRBV7-2
DNA: TGTGCCACTGCGACGGGGGTTGGAGATACGCAGTATTTT
CDR3: CATATGVGDTQYF

D: NA
J: TRBJ2-1
length: 15
size: NA
V: TRBV4-3
DNA: TGCGCCAGCAGCCAACTACCCGGCGCCGGCGATGAGCAGTTCTTC
CDR3: CASSQLPGAGDEQFF

D: NA
J: TRBJ1-1
length: 12
size: NA
V: TRBV30
DNA: TGTGCCTGGAGCCCAGGGGCGACTGAAGCTTTCTTT
CDR3: CAWSPGATEAFF

D: NA
J: TRBJ2-3
length: 13
size: NA
V: TRBV7-7
DNA: TGTGCCAGCAGCTTAGCGTTACCTGATACGCAGTATTTT
CDR3: CASSLALPDTQYF

D: TRBD2
J: TRBJ2-7
length: 16
size: few
V: TRBV5-6
DNA: TGTGCCAGCAGCTTTTTTGGTAGCGGGGGAGAAAACGAGCAGTACTTC
CDR3: CASSFFGSGGENEQYF

D: TRBD1
J: TRBJ2-3
length: 14
size: NA
V: TRBV5-1
DNA: TGCGCCAGCAGCTCGGGACAGGTCACAGATACGCAGTATTTT
CDR3: CASSSGQVTDTQYF

D: TRBD1
J: TRBJ1-2
length: 13
size: NA
V: TRBV18
DNA: TGTGCCAGCTCCGAGACAGGGAACTATGGCTACACCTTC
CDR3: CASSETGNYGYTF

D: TRBD1
J: TRBJ2-7
length: 14
size: NA
V: TRBV27
DNA: TGTGCCAGCAGTTTAAGACAGGGGGTGTACGAGCAGTACTTC
CDR3: CASSLRQGVYEQYF

D: TRBD1
J: TRBJ1-6
length: 15
size: once
V: TRBV30
DNA: TGTGCCTGGAGTGTAAGACAGGGGAATAATTCACCCCTCCACTTT
CDR3: CAWSVRQGNNSPLHF

D: NA
J: TRBJ1-1
length: 10
size: NA
V: TRBV29-1
DNA: TGCAGCGTCCGGAACACTGAAGCTTTCTTT
CDR3: CSVRNTEAFF

D: NA
J: TRBJ1-1
length: 11
size: NA
V: TRBV28
DNA: TGTGCCAGCAGTAGGACAGCTGAAGCTTTCTTT
CDR3: CASSRTAEAFF

D: TRBD1
J: TRBJ2-5
length: 14
size: once
V: TRBV2
DNA: TGTGCCAGCAGCCGACAGGGGGGCCAAGAGACCCAGTACTTC
CDR3: CASSRQGGQETQYF

D: NA
J: TRBJ1-1
length: 13
size: few
V: TRBV6-1
DNA: TGTGCCAGCTCTGGGACACTGAACACTGAAGCTTTCTTT
CDR3: CASSGTLNTEAFF

D: TRBD2
J: TRBJ2-3
length: 15
size: NA
V: TRBV2
DNA: TGTGCCAGCTCGGCGAGCGGGGGGGCCGGAGATACGCAGTATTTT
CDR3: CASSASGGAGDTQYF

D: NA
J: TRBJ1-1
length: 14
size: NA
V: TRBV30
DNA: TGTGCCTGGAACTCCCCTGGGATAAACACTGAAGCTTTCTTT
CDR3: CAWNSPGINTEAFF

D: NA
J: TRBJ2-2
length: 14
size: few
V: TRBV7-8
DNA: TGTGCCAGCAGCTTCCCCAGGGAAGGCGGGGAGCTGTTTTTT
CDR3: CASSFPREGGELFF

D: NA
J: TRBJ1-2
length: 11
size: NA
V: TRBV30
DNA: TGTGCCTGGGGACCGGACTATGGCTACACCTTC
CDR3: CAWGPDYGYTF

D: NA
J: TRBJ2-1
length: 11
size: once
V: TRBV9
DNA: TGTGCCAGCAGCGTACGGGGCGATTTGTTCTTC
CDR3: CASSVRGDLFF

D: NA
J: TRBJ2-2
length: 14
size: NA
V: TRBV5-6
DNA: TGTGCCAGCAGCTTCCCCCTGGGACCCGGGAAGCTGTTTTTT
CDR3: CASSFPLGPGKLFF